A selection of T cell receptor beta chains follows, all from one sample in a study of T cell repertoires in ileal Crohn's disease. Only in-frame clones appear in the TCRdb table, and some are missing; sequencing was by immunoSEQ multiplex PCR. Counted here are about 17,000 clones, roughly two thirds occurring once; the ten biggest clones make up 5% to 6.5%. Sequenced sample: ileal tissue. The receptors derive from an adult with Crohn's disease. CDR3s include the opening cysteine and the closing phenylalanine or tryptophan. The D gene is left open where the match is weak. Not every row has a clone size; where given, it reads once, few, many or a size class.

d_call	v_call	j_call	clone_size	cdr3_aa	cdr3_nt
TRBD1	TRBV29-1	TRBJ1-1	NA	CSVLGQTNTEAFF	TGCAGCGTTCTGGGACAGACGAACACTGAAGCTTTCTTT
NA	TRBV28	TRBJ1-5	once	CASSLAHYDQPQHF	TGTGCCAGCAGTTTGGCACACTATGATCAGCCCCAGCATTTT
NA	TRBV9	TRBJ2-5	once	CASSGSGPQETQYF	TGTGCCAGCAGCGGGAGCGGACCCCAAGAGACCCAGTACTTC
TRBD2	TRBV19	TRBJ2-7	NA	CASRTSGSDYEQYF	TGTGCCAGTAGGACTAGCGGGAGTGATTACGAGCAGTACTTC
TRBD1	TRBV27	TRBJ1-4	NA	CASSLNPKGAYEKLFF	TGTGCCAGCAGTTTAAACCCTAAGGGGGCGTATGAAAAACTGTTTTTT
TRBD2	TRBV5-1	TRBJ2-1	NA	CASSAGLAQYNEQFF	TGCGCCAGCAGCGCGGGACTAGCGCAATACAATGAGCAGTTCTTC
NA	TRBV6-4	TRBJ2-7	NA	CASSSDTYEQYF	TGTGCCAGCAGTTCGGACACCTACGAGCAGTACTTC
TRBD1	TRBV18	TRBJ2-7	NA	CASSPGQGIYYEQYF	TGTGCCAGCTCACCTGGACAGGGGATATACTACGAGCAGTACTTC
TRBD1	TRBV5-1	TRBJ1-1	medium-sized	CASSLFAPDRDSNTEAFF	TGCGCCAGCAGCTTGTTTGCCCCGGACAGGGATTCGAACACTGAAGCTTTCTTT
TRBD2	TRBV6-5	TRBJ2-1	NA	CASSPSGDLQFF	TGTGCCAGCAGCCCGAGCGGGGACCTGCAGTTCTTC
TRBD2	TRBV6-4	TRBJ2-1	NA	CASSTSGTSGANEQFF	TGTGCCAGCAGTACCTCCGGGACTAGCGGGGCCAATGAGCAGTTCTTC
NA	TRBV27	TRBJ2-1	NA	CASSPGPNEQFF	TGTGCCAGCAGTCCAGGTCCCAATGAGCAGTTCTTC
TRBD1	TRBV4-1	TRBJ1-2	NA	CASSTATGPYGYTF	TGCGCCAGCAGCACCGCGACAGGGCCCTATGGCTACACCTTC
NA	TRBV4-2	TRBJ1-3	NA	CASSQDLVTAGNTIYF	TGTGCCAGCAGCCAAGATCTTGTCACAGCCGGAAACACCATATATTTT
TRBD2	TRBV28	TRBJ2-2	NA	CASSTGTRDTGELFF	TGTGCCAGCAGTACCGGGACTAGAGACACCGGGGAGCTGTTTTTT
NA	TRBV2	TRBJ1-5	NA	CATTTGQGNQPQHF	TGTGCCACCACTACGGGACAAGGAAATCAGCCCCAGCATTTT
TRBD2	TRBV7-2	TRBJ2-1	few	CASSLRLAGVVEQFF	TGTGCCAGCAGCTTGCGACTAGCGGGAGTTGTTGAGCAGTTCTTC
NA	TRBV4-1	TRBJ2-7	once	CASSQAAQGLSYEQYF	TGCGCCAGCAGCCAAGCAGCCCAGGGCCTCTCCTACGAGCAGTACTTC
NA	TRBV27	TRBJ2-7	NA	CASSQGSGYEQYF	TGTGCCAGCTCCCAGGGGTCTGGCTACGAGCAGTACTTC
NA	TRBV2	TRBJ1-6	NA	CASSPGRAAPLHF	TGTGCCAGCAGCCCTGGGAGGGCCGCACCCCTCCACTTT
NA	TRBV30	TRBJ2-1	NA	CAWSVFGRSSEQFF	TGTGCCTGGAGTGTATTCGGGAGATCCAGTGAGCAGTTCTTC
NA	TRBV11-2	TRBJ1-1	NA	CASSLERVGTEAFF	TGTGCCAGCAGCTTAGAGAGGGTCGGCACTGAAGCTTTCTTT
NA	TRBV19	TRBJ2-3	few	CASSIPGTDTQYF	TGTGCCAGTAGTATACCAGGCACAGATACGCAGTATTTT
NA	TRBV5-1	TRBJ1-1	NA	CASSLEAQGTEAFF	TGCGCCAGCAGCTTGGAGGCCCAGGGGACTGAAGCTTTCTTT
TRBD2	TRBV5-4	TRBJ2-5	NA	CASSFLASGLNKETQYF	TGTGCCAGCAGCTTTCTCGCTAGCGGGTTGAATAAGGAGACCCAGTACTTC
NA	TRBV6-5	TRBJ1-5	NA	CASSSASGGQPQHF	TGTGCCAGCAGTTCTGCCTCGGGAGGGCAGCCCCAGCATTTT
TRBD2	TRBV6-1	TRBJ2-1	few	CASSEQAGGGDNEQFF	TGTGCCAGCAGTGAACAGGCGGGAGGTGGGGACAATGAGCAGTTCTTC
NA	TRBV7-7	TRBJ2-5	NA	CASSLSGYQETQYF	TGTGCTAGCAGCTTAAGCGGGTACCAAGAGACCCAGTACTTC
NA	TRBV7-6	TRBJ2-4	NA	CASSPPDSHIQYF	TGTGCCAGCAGCCCCCCGGACAGTCACATTCAGTACTTC
NA	TRBV2	TRBJ1-4	NA	CASRTGTIEKLFF	TGTGCCAGCAGAACAGGAACTATCGAAAAACTGTTTTTT
NA	TRBV7-9	TRBJ2-7	few	CASSVLGAYEQYF	TGTGCCAGCAGCGTCCTAGGGGCCTACGAGCAGTACTTC
TRBD2	TRBV5-6	TRBJ2-3	once	CASSLGLAGDTQYF	TGTGCCAGCAGCTTGGGACTAGCGGGAGATACGCAGTATTTT
NA	TRBV29-1	TRBJ1-2	NA	CSVEDSSYGYTF	TGCAGCGTTGAAGATTCCAGCTATGGCTACACCTTC
NA	TRBV6-5	TRBJ1-1	NA	CASSYSTATGNTEAFF	TGTGCCAGCAGTTACTCAACAGCCACAGGAAACACTGAAGCTTTCTTT
TRBD2	TRBV6-1	TRBJ2-5	NA	CASSELAGGQETQYF	TGTGCCAGCAGTGAACTAGCGGGGGGGCAGGAGACCCAGTACTTC
TRBD2	TRBV27	TRBJ2-1	NA	CASSSRTRGGLGEQFF	TGTGCCAGCAGTTCGCGGACTCGCGGGGGGTTAGGGGAGCAGTTCTTC
NA	TRBV13	TRBJ1-5	NA	CASSLGRSNQPQHF	TGTGCCAGCAGCTTAGGTCGGAGCAATCAGCCCCAGCATTTT
TRBD2	TRBV5-1	TRBJ2-1	NA	CASSTDLRTSVRSEQFF	TGCGCCAGCAGCACAGACTTGCGGACTAGCGTAAGAAGTGAGCAGTTCTTC
NA	TRBV5-1	TRBJ2-5	few	CASSQPRQQETQYF	TGCGCCAGCAGCCAACCCCGACAGCAAGAGACCCAGTACTTC
NA	TRBV30	TRBJ1-1	NA	CACLHRRPEAFF	TGTGCCTGCCTCCACAGGCGACCTGAAGCTTTCTTT
NA	TRBV4-2	TRBJ2-2	NA	CASSLTFGELFF	TGTGCCAGCAGCCTCACTTTTGGGGAGCTGTTTTTT
TRBD1	TRBV2	TRBJ1-6	NA	CASSGQGADSPLHF	TGTGCCAGCAGTGGACAGGGGGCCGACTCACCCCTCCACTTT
NA	TRBV5-8	TRBJ1-3	few	CASSLSLGGIGDTIYF	TGTGCCAGCAGCTTGTCCCTGGGAGGAATTGGAGACACCATATATTTT